Sequencing of this T cell receptor beta chain was carried out in a study of cytomegalovirus exposure and HLA in healthy donors. Primers included in the PCR were 60 Vbeta and 13 Jbeta primers. Profiling relied on immunoSEQ multiplex PCR, and the TCRdb table lists in-frame clones only, not all of them. The sample carries 85,000 to 130,000 clones, roughly 80% recorded once. Each of the donors was a healthy bone marrow donor. This CDR3 comprises 15 residues. Germline lookup yields CDR1 SGHTA and CDR2 FQGNSA. Trimming stripped 5 bases from V and 5 bases from J, with 15 bases between. About this clone itself: Antigen specificity is unknown.

Notes on the study in general: Earlier analysis found most TCR beta V segments productive about 87% or about 30% of the time. Indistinguishable V segments, including TRBV6-2 and TRBV6-3, were excluded.

This sequence joins TRBV7-2 and TRBJ1-4, with D possibly TRBD1 on 6 matching bases. The source is a man in his 60s in good health and CMV-seronegative. The sample was PBMCs. The CDR3 sequence is CASSPPGQVNEKLFF. The CDR3 region has the DNA TGTGCCAGCAGCCCTCCGGGACAAGTAAATGAAAAACTGTTTTTT.